This passage covers 22 T cell receptor beta chains from one sample sequenced in a study of T-cell memory formation after mild COVID-19. One entry per CDR3 protein, called by TCRdb with MiXCR from the 5' RACE reads. The repertoire holds 430,000 or so distinct CDR3 sequences, with 20% to 30% as singletons. Source material: PBMCs or a T cell subset sorted from them (not recorded which). Receptors were obtained from an adult woman who had mild COVID-19 (a few samples of this study predate the infection). Cell type and time point are not known.

The gene calls are TRBV28 and TRBJ2-2, with unresolved D. The CDR3 sequence is 15 residues long. Germline-derived CDR1 and CDR2 are MDHEN and SYDVKM. Trimming took 6 bases from V and 0 from J, leaving 11 bases between them. The CDR3 reads CASSPGSANTGELFF. The CDR3 bases are TGTGCCAGCAGCCCCGGGTCAGCGAACACCGGGGAGCTGTTTTTT. Complete variable domain (other parts from reference TRBV28 and TRBJ2-2): DVKVTQSSRYLVKRTGEKVFLECVQDMDHENMFWYRQDPGLGLRLIYFSYDVKMKEKGDIPEGYSVSREKKERFSLILESASTNQTSMYLCASSPGSANTGELFFGEGSRLTVL.

V is TRBV6-5 and J is TRBJ2-5; tentative D call: TRBD1 (7 bases). The germline gives CDR1 MNHEY, CDR2 SVGAGI. V lost 0 bases to trimming and J lost 5 bases, with 16 bases between them. The CDR3 has 16 amino acids. In nucleotides, the CDR3 is TGTGCCAGCAGTTACTCGGCCGGAGGGGGCTTCGAGACCCAGTACTTC. This encodes CASSYSAGGGFETQYF.

The genes are TRBV7-9 and TRBJ2-7; D gene unclear. Germline V gene sequence: CDR1 SEHNR, CDR2 FQNEAQ (reference sequence). V lost 1 base and J lost 6, with 13 bases in between. The CDR3 loop spans 14 amino acids. CDR3 sequence: CASSLDSDLSEQYF. The CDR3 nucleotides read TGTGCCAGCAGCTTAGACAGCGACTTGAGCGAGCAGTACTTC. The variable domain in full, with the rest retrieved from reference TRBV7-9 and TRBJ2-7, is DTGVSQNPRHKITKRGQNVTFRCDPISEHNRLYWYRQTLGQGPEFLTYFQNEAQLEKSRLLSDRFSAERPKGSFSTLEIQRTEQGDSAMYLCASSLDSDLSEQYFGPGTRLTVT.

The gene calls are TRBV4-1 and TRBJ1-1, with TRBD1 as a possible D gene (6 bases). Germline loops: CDR1 MGHRA, CDR2 YSYEKL. V was shortened by 0 bases and J by 6 bases, with 17 bases between the two germline ends. This CDR3 has 16 amino acids. For the CDR3, the DNA is TGCGCCAGCAGCCAAGATCCTATACAGGGATGGGCTGAAGCTTTCTTT. Amino acid sequence: CASSQDPIQGWAEAFF.

This clonotype was seen more than once but under ten times. This sequence joins TRBV13 and TRBJ2-1, with 7 bases aligning to TRBD2. V dropped 5 bases and J dropped 3; count of bases not matched to a gene: 4. The CDR3 runs 14 residues. Germline CDR1 and CDR2: PRHDT and FYEKMQ (reference sequence). CDR3 coding DNA: TGTGCCAGCAGCCCGGGGGACTACTACAATGAGCAGTTCTTC. It encodes CASSPGDYYNEQFF.

This clonotype was seen only a few times. This chain links TRBV5-1 with TRBJ2-2, with 8 bases that match TRBD1. The junction had 6 bases not matched to a gene; V was cut back by 1 base and J by 4 bases. The CDR3 totals 16 residues. Germline CDR1 SGHRS, CDR2 YFSETQ. CDR3 region: CASSLPTGAVTGELFF. For the CDR3, the DNA is TGCGCCAGCAGCTTGCCGACAGGGGCCGTCACCGGGGAGCTGTTTTTT. The whole variable domain, remainder taken from reference TRBV5-1 and TRBJ2-2, is KAGVTQTPRYLIKTRGQQVTLSCSPISGHRSVSWYQQTPGQGLQFLFEYFSETQRNKGNFPGRFSGRQFSNSRSEMNVSTLELGDSALYLCASSLPTGAVTGELFFGEGSRLTVL.

This chain uses TRBV5-6 with TRBJ2-2; possibly TRBD1 for D (5 bases). Per germline, CDR1 SGHDT and CDR2 YYEEEE. Trimming left V 0 bases short and J 0 bases short, with 12 bases between. CDR3 size: 17 residues. The CDR3 DNA reads TGTGCCAGCAGCTTGGAGTACAGGATGTCGAACACCGGGGAGCTGTTTTTT. Translated: CASSLEYRMSNTGELFF.

This rearrangement joins TRBV28 to TRBJ1-1; no clear D gene. Trimming shortened V by 6 bases and J by 4 bases, and 12 bases separated the two germline ends. The CDR3 runs to 13 residues. Germline V gene sequence: CDR1 MDHEN, CDR2 SYDVKM. The CDR3 DNA sequence: TGTGCCAGCAGACGACCTAGCGTCACTGAAGCTTTCTTT. Translating it yields CASRRPSVTEAFF.

The chain has TRBV4-1 and TRBJ2-2; 7 nucleotides match TRBD2. This CDR3 is 15 amino acids long. The ends lost 0 bases at V and 3 bases at J; junction bases unmatched: 1. CDR1 and CDR2 from the germline V gene are MGHRA and YSYEKL. The CDR3 DNA sequence: TGCGCCAGCAGCCAAGATGGGGGGGACACCGGGGAGCTGTTTTTT. Residues: CASSQDGGDTGELFF.

The chain couples TRBV6-5 to TRBJ1-1; perhaps TRBD1 as D (5 bases). Germline assignment: CDR1 MNHEY and CDR2 SVGAGI. The CDR3 loop spans 15 amino acids. V was pared by 7 bases and J by 1 base, with 16 bases between. The CDR3 loop is CASTRDAIGNTEAFF. The CDR3 DNA is TGTGCCAGCACTCGGGACGCCATCGGGAACACTGAAGCTTTCTTT.

The V gene is TRBV7-6, the J gene TRBJ2-7; maybe TRBD1 (6 bases). Germline CDR1 SGHVS, CDR2 FNYEAQ. V was pared by 1 base and J by 1 base, with 11 bases between. The CDR3 runs 15 residues. The chain's CDR3 is CASSLDGRGSYEQYF. In DNA form, the CDR3 reads TGTGCCAGCAGCTTAGACGGCAGGGGATCCTACGAGCAGTACTTC.

The V and J genes are TRBV24-1 and TRBJ2-1, with TRBD2 identical over 8 bases. V lost 5 bases and J lost 7; bases outside the gene matches: 6. The CDR3 loop spans 14 amino acids. Germline V gives CDR1 KGHDR, CDR2 SFDVKD. The CDR3 loop is CATSVERERNEQFF. The DNA for the CDR3 is TGTGCCACCAGTGTTGAGCGGGAGAGGAATGAGCAGTTCTTC.

This clonotype was counted a few times. The chain joins TRBV5-1 to TRBJ2-7, with 8 bases that match TRBD2. The CDR3 is 15 amino acids. V lost 0 bases, J lost 1 base, and 3 bases stayed unmatched. Germline V gene lookup returns CDR1 SGHRS and CDR2 YFSETQ. The CDR3 loop reads CASSLGSSGSYEQYF. The CDR3 DNA follows: TGCGCCAGCAGCTTGGGCTCTAGCGGGTCCTACGAGCAGTACTTC.

There are a few counts of this clonotype. The V call is TRBV24-1, the J call TRBJ2-1, with 9 bases identical to TRBD1. V was clipped by 7 bases and J by 2 bases; unmatched bases: 5. Germline V gene lookup returns CDR1 KGHDR and CDR2 SFDVKD. The CDR3 consists of 15 residues. CDR3 nucleotide sequence: TGTGCCACCAGCCCCGGGGACAGGGCCTACAATGAGCAGTTCTTC. Protein sequence: CATSPGDRAYNEQFF.

This clonotype was counted a few times. This chain uses TRBV14 with TRBJ1-2, with 7 nucleotides matching TRBD1. CDR1 SGHDN and CDR2 FVKESK come from the germline V gene. CDR3 size: 14 residues. Trimming cost V 4 bases and J 4 bases; bases outside gene matches: 6. The CDR3 DNA is TGTGCCAGCAGCCGACAGACAGGGCTCTATGGCTACACCTTC. Encoded protein: CASSRQTGLYGYTF.

The chain employs TRBV6-1 and TRBJ1-5; D call uncertain. V dropped 4 bases and J dropped 0 bases, with 10 bases sitting between them. Germline loops: CDR1 MNHNS, CDR2 SASEGT. CDR3 length: 15 residues. The CDR3 region has the DNA TGTGCCAGCAGTGGAAGGGTCTCTAGCAATCAGCCCCAGCATTTT. Translating it yields CASSGRVSSNQPQHF.

The V and J genes are TRBV5-1 and TRBJ1-3; no firm D call. The CDR3 runs to 16 residues. V was shortened by 0 bases and J by 0 bases, with 10 bases between the two germline ends. Germline CDR1 is SGHRS and CDR2 is YFSETQ. CDR3: CASSLGRWTSGNTIYF. CDR3 sequence (DNA): TGCGCCAGCAGCTTGGGTCGTTGGACCTCTGGAAACACCATATATTTT.

This sequence joins TRBV4-1 and TRBJ1-1; D gene ambiguous. CDR3 length: 14 residues. V lost 4 bases and J lost 3, with 12 bases in between. Germline V gene sequence: CDR1 MGHRA, CDR2 YSYEKL. The CDR3 DNA reads as TGCGCCAGCAGCCCCCTTGACATTTACACTGAAGCTTTCTTT. It translates to CASSPLDIYTEAFF.

V usage is TRBV27 and J usage is TRBJ1-6, with TRBD1 matching over 8 bases. Germline trimming cut 4 bases from V and 8 bases from J; bases unmatched to any gene: 10. This CDR3 is built from 16 residues. Looked up from germline, CDR1 is MNHEY and CDR2 is SMNVEV (reference sequence). CDR3 sequence reads: CASSSAIDRGHSPLHF. CDR3 DNA sequence: TGTGCCAGCAGTTCGGCCATAGACAGGGGCCATTCACCCCTCCACTTT.

The chain uses TRBV24-1 and TRBJ2-1, with TRBD2 identical over 7 bases. This CDR3 is 13 amino acids long. Germline V gene sequence: CDR1 KGHDR, CDR2 SFDVKD. V shed 4 bases, J shed 10 bases, and the junction held 6 bases outside the gene matches. The CDR3 DNA reads as TGTGCCACCAGTGACCCTGGACTAGTCGAGCAGTTCTTC. This gives the protein CATSDPGLVEQFF.

The chain combines TRBV9 with TRBJ2-3; D might be TRBD2 (6 bases). The CDR3 totals 15 residues. V was trimmed by 1 base and J by 0 bases, leaving 9 bases between them. Germline-derived CDR1 and CDR2 are SGDLS and YYNGEE. CDR3 bases: TGTGCCAGCAGCGTACAAGGGACTAGCACAGATACGCAGTATTTT. Translation: CASSVQGTSTDTQYF.

This clonotype was counted between two and nine times. The V call is TRBV5-1, the J call TRBJ1-4; D is ambiguous. CDR1 and CDR2 from the germline V gene are SGHRS and YFSETQ. The CDR3 runs 15 residues. V lost 3 bases, J lost 2 bases, and 11 bases lay in between. CDR3 sequence (DNA): TGCGCCAGCAGCTCCTCCAGTCTTACTAATGAAAAACTGTTTTTT. Translation: CASSSSSLTNEKLFF.